A single sample is the source of the 21 T cell receptor beta chains below, sequenced in a study of patients and donors after allogeneic stem cell transplantation. TCRdb itself ran the RT-PCR reads through MiXCR, one entry per CDR3 protein. The sample records about 410,000 distinct CDR3 sequences, 16% being singletons. Sequenced input: blood, either unsorted or a sorted T cell fraction (not recorded which). These receptor sequences come from a human donor who was either an allogeneic HSCT recipient or a stem cell or donor lymphocyte infusion donor (not recorded which). It is not recorded whose cells these are; they may come from a transplant donor.

The chain has TRBV3-1 and TRBJ2-5, with D maybe TRBD2 (5 bases). CDR3 size: 16 residues. V was clipped by 3 bases and J by 3 bases, with 17 bases between them. The germline V gene encodes CDR1 LGHDT and CDR2 YNNKEL (reference sequence). The CDR3 here is CASSHPPGTFKETQYF. For the CDR3, the DNA is TGTGCCAGCAGCCACCCCCCGGGAACATTCAAAGAGACCCAGTACTTC.

The chain is built from TRBV6-2 or TRBV6-3 and TRBJ2-4, with unresolved D. The CDR3 spans 13 residues. V was cut by 3 bases and J by 2 bases, with 5 bases left in between. Germline assignment: CDR1 MNHEY and CDR2 SVGEGT. This CDR3 reads CASSYVTKNIQYF. The CDR3 bases are TGTGCCAGCAGTTATGTAACCAAAAACATTCAGTACTTC.

This clonotype was detected a few times. The chain links TRBV6-2 or TRBV6-3 to TRBJ1-5, with unresolved D. The CDR3 has 16 residues. Germline lookup yields CDR1 MNHEY and CDR2 SVGEGT. Trimming took 0 bases from V and 0 from J, leaving 9 bases between them. The CDR3 coding sequence is TGTGCCAGCAGTTACTCGGGCGGTCATAGCAATCAGCCCCAGCATTTT. Translated, it gives CASSYSGGHSNQPQHF.

This clonotype was detected ten times or more. This chain uses TRBV12-3 or TRBV12-4 with TRBJ2-1; TRBD2 matches 9 bases. The ends lost 3 bases at V and 7 bases at J; junction bases unmatched: 4. This CDR3 has 14 residues. The CDR3 DNA sequence: TGTGCCAGCAGTTTTCCTAGCGGGATAAATGAGCAGTTCTTC. Translating it yields CASSFPSGINEQFF.

This clonotype was found many times. The V and J genes are TRBV20-1 and TRBJ2-2; the D is unclear. V lost 6 bases and J 2 bases, leaving 4 bases between the germline ends. Germline V gives CDR1 DFQATT, CDR2 SNEGSKA (reference sequence). The CDR3 loop spans 11 amino acids. The DNA for the CDR3 is TGCAGTGCCGCCAACACCGGGGAGCTGTTTTTT. Translation gives CSAANTGELFF.

This clonotype has just a few counts. The chain links TRBV6-1 to TRBJ2-3; D is possibly TRBD1 or TRBD2 (5 bases each). Looked up from germline, CDR1 is MNHNS and CDR2 is SASEGT. There are 14 residues in the CDR3. V dropped 3 bases and J dropped 0 bases, with 7 bases sitting between them. DNA of the CDR3: TGTGCCAGCAGTGAGGGACGGAGCACAGATACGCAGTATTTT. This translates into CASSEGRSTDTQYF.

The chain is built from TRBV4-1 and TRBJ2-1, with D hard to call. Trimming left V 1 base short and J 9 bases short, with 7 bases between. Germline V gene lookup returns CDR1 MGHRA and CDR2 YSYEKL. The CDR3 loop spans 12 amino acids. CDR3 in DNA: TGCGCCAGCAGCCAAGTCTCCGGTGAGCAGTTCTTC. Amino acids: CASSQVSGEQFF.

V is TRBV15 and J is TRBJ2-4; 8 bases match TRBD1. V shed 5 bases and J 2 bases; nucleotides not matched to a gene: 11. This CDR3 comprises 17 residues. Per the germline V gene, CDR1 is LNHNV and CDR2 is YYDKDF (reference sequence). The CDR3 is CATSEPRGRWTKNIQYF. The CDR3 DNA follows: TGTGCCACCAGCGAGCCCAGGGGGCGATGGACCAAAAACATTCAGTACTTC.

This clonotype has at least ten counts. This chain uses TRBV7-9 with TRBJ2-1, with TRBD2 matching over 10 bases. The CDR3 spans 16 residues. V shed 3 bases, J shed 3 bases, and the junction held 5 bases outside the gene matches. From germline, CDR1 is SEHNR and CDR2 FQNEAQ (reference sequence). CDR3 coding DNA: TGTGCCAGCAGCTTTAGGGCTAGCGGGGGCTACAATGAGCAGTTCTTC. This encodes CASSFRASGGYNEQFF.

V usage is TRBV5-1 and J usage is TRBJ2-2; no reliable D call. Germline loops: CDR1 SGHRS, CDR2 YFSETQ. This CDR3 has 14 amino acids. V was pared by 3 bases and J by 2 bases, with 8 bases between. CDR3 coding DNA: TGCGCCAGCAGCTCAACTAAAAACACCGGGGAGCTGTTTTTT. Translated: CASSSTKNTGELFF.

This clonotype was seen more than once but under ten times. V usage is TRBV20-1 and J usage is TRBJ1-5; D is possibly TRBD1 (6 bases). Germline V gives CDR1 DFQATT, CDR2 SNEGSKA (reference sequence). The CDR3 totals 13 residues. Trimming pared 3 bases from V and 7 bases from J, leaving 13 bases between. Here the CDR3 DNA reads TGCAGTGCTAGTACGGGGGCAGGGCAGCCCCAGCATTTT. Amino acid sequence: CSASTGAGQPQHF.

The chain combines TRBV2 with TRBJ1-1; 8 bases are a match to TRBD1. J lost 1 base, V lost 6 bases, and 7 bases had no gene match. Germline CDR1 and CDR2: SNHLY and FYNNEI. This CDR3 is 15 amino acids long. The CDR3 coding sequence is TGTGCCAGCAGGTTGGACAGGGATCGGAACACTGAAGCTTTCTTT. Residues: CASRLDRDRNTEAFF.

V gene TRBV24-1 combines with J gene TRBJ2-7; D ambiguous. V lost 5 bases and J lost 9, with 10 bases in between. This CDR3 is 11 amino acids long. Per the germline V gene, CDR1 is KGHDR and CDR2 is SFDVKD. CDR3 sequence: CATSGAGGQYF. DNA for the CDR3: TGTGCCACCAGTGGCGCAGGCGGGCAGTACTTC.

This clonotype turned up a few times. The V call is TRBV14, the J call TRBJ2-1, with no clear D. The CDR3 totals 16 residues. Germline V lookup: CDR1 SGHDN, CDR2 FVKESK. V dropped 1 base and J dropped 2 bases, with 12 bases sitting between them. CDR3 in amino acids: CASSQVSTGPYNEQFF. The CDR3 DNA sequence: TGTGCCAGCAGCCAAGTGAGCACTGGGCCCTACAATGAGCAGTTCTTC.

The chain employs TRBV2 and TRBJ1-1; D is ambiguous. Germline V CDR1 and CDR2: SNHLY, FYNNEI. Trimming cost V 4 bases and J 4 bases, with 10 bases left between them. The CDR3 spans 13 residues. The CDR3 sequence: CASSVAWGTEAFF. The CDR3 coding sequence is TGTGCCAGCAGTGTCGCGTGGGGCACTGAAGCTTTCTTT. Using reference TRBV2 and TRBJ1-1 for the parts outside the CDR3, the full variable domain is EPEVTQTPSHQVTQMGQEVILRCVPISNHLYFYWYRQILGQKVEFLVSFYNNEISEKSEIFDDQFSVERPDGSNFTLKIRSTKLEDSAMYFCASSVAWGTEAFFGQGTRLTVV.

The sample holds a few counts of this clonotype. V usage is TRBV6-6 and J usage is TRBJ1-3; D is undetermined. The germline V gene encodes CDR1 MNHNY and CDR2 SVGAGI (reference sequence). The V end lost 5 bases, the J end lost 5 bases, and 10 bases lay between the germline ends. CDR3 length: 13 amino acids. CDR3 bases: TGTGCCAGCAGTCTGTCGGTCCGAAACACCATATATTTT. This codes for CASSLSVRNTIYF.

The chain joins TRBV12-3 or TRBV12-4 to TRBJ1-5; perhaps TRBD1 as D (6 bases). V was shortened by 6 bases and J by 0 bases, with 9 bases between the two germline ends. This CDR3 region has 14 residues. CDR3 region: CASRSGASNQPQHF. The DNA for the CDR3 is TGTGCCAGCAGGTCAGGGGCTAGCAATCAGCCCCAGCATTTT.

This chain joins TRBV25-1 and TRBJ1-5, with a weak D call TRBD1 (5 bases). The CDR3 runs 16 residues. Germline lookup yields CDR1 MGHDK and CDR2 SYGVNS. V was trimmed by 3 bases and J by 1 base, leaving 13 bases between them. The CDR3 protein is CASSDGGFTSNQPQHF. As DNA, the CDR3 is TGTGCCAGCAGTGATGGGGGGTTTACAAGCAATCAGCCCCAGCATTTT.

This clonotype was detected only a few times. This chain connects TRBV7-8 to TRBJ2-1; D perhaps matches TRBD2 (6 bases). V was clipped by 5 bases and J by 4 bases, with 15 bases between them. There are 15 residues in the CDR3. Germline values: CDR1 SGHVS, CDR2 FQNEAQ. The CDR3 nucleotides are TGTGCCAGCAGCGGGACTTCCCGAATGTACAATGAGCAGTTCTTC. Protein: CASSGTSRMYNEQFF.

In this sample, this clonotype turned up a few times. This chain uses TRBV2 with TRBJ1-4; 8 nucleotides match TRBD1. V was pared by 5 bases and J by 3 bases, with 5 bases of the junction left unmatched. Germline V gene sequence: CDR1 SNHLY, CDR2 FYNNEI. The CDR3 loop spans 15 amino acids. The CDR3: CASSFQGASNEKLFF. CDR3 DNA sequence: TGTGCCAGCAGTTTCCAGGGGGCATCTAATGAAAAACTGTTTTTT.

The CDR3 coding sequence is TGCGCCAGCAGCCAAGTTAAAAACATTCAGTACTTC. This gives the protein CASSQVKNIQYF. The genes are TRBV4-1 and TRBJ2-4, with D uncertain. The CDR3 length is 12 residues. Germline V gene sequence: CDR1 MGHRA, CDR2 YSYEKL. V was shortened by 1 base and J by 4 bases, with 2 bases between the two germline ends.